Detailed here is one T cell receptor beta chain. The antigen is unknown. The data stem from a study of cytomegalovirus exposure and HLA in healthy donors. Whole-study results and caveats: It was reported that TCR beta sequences correctly inferred the HLA-A and HLA-B alleles for most subjects. Presence/absence analyses assumed roughly uniform sequencing depth across donors, which may not hold.

Trimming cost V 6 bases and J 0 bases; bases outside gene matches: 8. CDR3 length: 17 residues. CDR1 is MNHEY and CDR2 is SMNVEV in the germline V gene (reference sequence). The primer mix had 60 Vbeta and 13 Jbeta primers. Profiled with immunoSEQ multiplex PCR; TCRdb holds only in-frame clones, not every one. The data hold about 160,000 clones, with less than 85% observed a single time. V is TRBV27 and J is TRBJ1-6, with 7 bases lining up with TRBD1. Material for sequencing was PBMCs. The receptor was isolated from a boy between 2 and 15 years old in good health and CMV-seronegative. CDR3 in DNA: TGTGCCAGCAGCCTCCACCGGGACAGCTCCTATAATTCACCCCTCCACTTT. Residues: CASSLHRDSSYNSPLHF.